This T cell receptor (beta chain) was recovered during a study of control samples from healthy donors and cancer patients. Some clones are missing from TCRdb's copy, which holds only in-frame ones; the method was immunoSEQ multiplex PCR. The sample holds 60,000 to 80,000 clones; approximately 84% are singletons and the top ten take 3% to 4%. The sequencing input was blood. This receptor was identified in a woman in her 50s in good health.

The CDR3 DNA reads TGCAGCGTGGTACAGGGGTGGGGTCAGCCCCAGCATTTT. Translated, it gives CSVVQGWGQPQHF. The chain is built from TRBV29-1 and TRBJ1-5; 7 nucleotides align to TRBD1. This CDR3 region has 13 residues. CDR1 and CDR2 from the germline V gene are SQVTM and ANQGSEA. V gave up 6 bases and J gave up 6 bases; unmatched junction bases: 8.